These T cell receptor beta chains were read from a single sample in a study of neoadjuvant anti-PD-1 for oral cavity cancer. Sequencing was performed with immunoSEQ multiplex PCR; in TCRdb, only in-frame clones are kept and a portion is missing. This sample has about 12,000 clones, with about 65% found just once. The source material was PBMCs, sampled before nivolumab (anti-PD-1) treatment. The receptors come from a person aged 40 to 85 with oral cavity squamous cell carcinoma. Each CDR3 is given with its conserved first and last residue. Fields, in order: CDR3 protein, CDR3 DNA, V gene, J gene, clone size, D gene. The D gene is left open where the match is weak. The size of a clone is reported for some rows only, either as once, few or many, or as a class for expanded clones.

CATSGGPLGTDTQYF,TGTGCCACTTCCGGGGGGCCTCTGGGCACAGATACGCAGTATTTT,TRBV10-3,TRBJ2-3,-,-
CASSLVIAGGPGANVLTF,TGCGCCAGCAGCTTGGTTATAGCGGGAGGGCCGGGGGCCAACGTCCTGACTTTC,TRBV5-1,TRBJ2-6,-,TRBD2
CASSDGGSGANEQFF,TGTGCCAGCAGTGATGGGGGGAGTGGGGCCAATGAGCAGTTCTTC,TRBV6-4,TRBJ2-1,-,-
CASSPLWEFGDYEQYF,TGTGCCAGCAGCCCCCTGTGGGAGTTTGGAGACTACGAGCAGTACTTC,TRBV7-2,TRBJ2-7,few,-
CASSVGGTGNTGELFF,TGTGCCAGCAGCGTAGGGGGGACAGGGAACACCGGGGAGCTGTTTTTT,TRBV9,TRBJ2-2,-,TRBD1
CARYTALPSYSNQPQHF,TGTGCCAGATATACTGCCCTTCCCTCCTATAGCAATCAGCCCCAGCATTTT,TRBV7-3,TRBJ1-5,-,-
CSGLPGQGAGGELFF,TGCAGCGGTCTGCCGGGACAGGGGGCTGGCGGGGAGCTGTTTTTT,TRBV29-1,TRBJ2-2,-,TRBD1
CASSPSAGGYNEQFF,TGTGCCAGCAGTCCGTCAGCGGGAGGTTACAATGAGCAGTTCTTC,TRBV2,TRBJ2-1,-,TRBD2
CSVGSQGATGANVLTF,TGCAGCGTTGGAAGCCAGGGGGCAACTGGGGCCAACGTCCTGACTTTC,TRBV29-1,TRBJ2-6,-,TRBD1
CASSRDRAPNQPQHF,TGTGCCAGCAGCCGGGACAGGGCCCCCAATCAGCCCCAGCATTTT,TRBV7-8,TRBJ1-5,-,TRBD1
CASRTGGPNTGELFF,TGTGCCAGCAGGACAGGGGGCCCGAACACCGGGGAGCTGTTTTTT,TRBV7-8,TRBJ2-2,-,TRBD1
CASSLNGGGVSTGELFF,TGCGCCAGCAGCCTGAACGGAGGGGGCGTCAGCACCGGGGAGCTGTTTTTT,TRBV5-1,TRBJ2-2,-,-
CASSVVSGSVGELFF,TGTGCCAGCAGTGTGGTTTCAGGGTCCGTCGGGGAGCTGTTTTTT,TRBV2,TRBJ2-2,-,-
CASSPGGSLVYGYTF,TGTGCCAGCAGCCCCGGGGGGAGTCTTGTCTATGGCTACACCTTC,TRBV5-6,TRBJ1-2,-,-
CASSKQGRGDYEQYF,TGTGCCAGCAGTAAACAGGGAAGGGGGGACTACGAGCAGTACTTC,TRBV27,TRBJ2-7,-,-
CASSIPGPSGELFF,TGTGCCAGTAGTATCCCGGGCCCCAGCGGGGAGCTGTTTTTT,TRBV19,TRBJ2-2,-,-
CASSLENRRSPLHF,TGCGCCAGCAGCTTGGAAAACCGGAGATCACCCCTCCACTTT,TRBV5-1,TRBJ1-6,-,-
CSVVWGAGELFF,TGCAGCGTTGTATGGGGGGCCGGGGAGCTGTTTTTT,TRBV29-1,TRBJ2-2,-,-
CASSDLHGNTEAFF,TGTGCCAGCAGTGACCTCCACGGAAACACTGAAGCTTTCTTT,TRBV25-1,TRBJ1-1,few,-
CASSLGTVVGNEQFF,TGCGCCAGCAGCTTGGGTACGGTAGTGGGGAATGAGCAGTTCTTC,TRBV5-1,TRBJ2-1,-,-
CASNKAGNQPQHF,TGTGCCAGCAACAAGGCAGGAAATCAGCCCCAGCATTTT,TRBV2,TRBJ1-5,-,-
CASSGQNNSPLHF,TGTGCCAGCAGTGGGCAGAATAATTCACCCCTCCACTTT,TRBV2,TRBJ1-6,-,-
CASSLEVQGGGYTF,TGTGCCAGCAGCTTGGAGGTGCAGGGGGGTGGCTACACCTTC,TRBV5-4,TRBJ1-2,few,TRBD1
CASSRGSYNEQFF,TGTGCCAGCAGTCGGGGATCCTACAATGAGCAGTTCTTC,TRBV6-5,TRBJ2-1,-,-
CSASEDTQYF,TGCAGTGCTTCAGAGGATACGCAGTATTTT,TRBV20-1,TRBJ2-3,-,-
CSALRPDFYTF,TGCAGTGCCCTACGGCCGGATTTCTACACCTTC,TRBV20-1,TRBJ1-2,-,-
CASSSAGQGSTEAFF,TGCGCCAGCAGCTCCGCCGGACAGGGAAGCACTGAAGCTTTCTTT,TRBV5-1,TRBJ1-1,-,TRBD1
CASSLPGGGNGYTF,TGTGCCAGCAGCTTACCAGGGGGCGGGAATGGCTACACCTTC,TRBV7-9,TRBJ1-2,-,TRBD1
CASSLAGGPSDTQYF,TGTGCCAGCAGTTTAGCGGGAGGGCCGTCAGATACGCAGTATTTT,TRBV28,TRBJ2-3,-,TRBD2
CASSLQKGSSYEQYF,TGCGCCAGCAGCCTTCAAAAGGGAAGCTCCTACGAGCAGTACTTC,TRBV4-1,TRBJ2-7,few,-
CATGRTGNEKLFF,TGTGCCACCGGCCGGACAGGGAATGAAAAACTGTTTTTT,TRBV2,TRBJ1-4,-,TRBD1
CASRWTENYEQYF,TGTGCCAGCAGGTGGACAGAAAACTACGAGCAGTACTTC,TRBV27,TRBJ2-7,-,-
CASSPPGLAKNIQYF,TGTGCCAGCAGCCCTCCGGGACTAGCCAAAAACATTCAGTACTTC,TRBV7-8,TRBJ2-4,once,-
CASSITRDVARDEQFF,TGTGCCAGCAGTATCACGAGGGACGTAGCAAGGGATGAGCAGTTCTTC,TRBV6-4,TRBJ2-1,-,-
CASSGTEAFF,TGTGCCAGCAGTGGTACTGAAGCTTTCTTT,TRBV7-9,TRBJ1-1,-,-
CSVVASGRQEEQYF,TGCAGCGTTGTTGCTAGCGGGAGGCAGGAGGAGCAGTACTTC,TRBV29-1,TRBJ2-7,-,TRBD2
CSVERHRSEQFF,TGCAGCGTTGAACGCCACAGGAGTGAGCAGTTCTTC,TRBV29-1,TRBJ2-1,-,-
CASSLPGFNEKLFF,TGTGCCAGCAGCTTACCGGGTTTTAATGAAAAACTGTTTTTT,TRBV5-6,TRBJ1-4,few,-
CAWRGGSGTGELFF,TGTGCCTGGAGGGGTGGGAGCGGCACCGGGGAGCTGTTTTTT,TRBV30,TRBJ2-2,-,-
CTSSPSGSTDTQYF,TGCACCAGCAGCCCTAGCGGGAGCACAGATACGCAGTATTTT,TRBV1,TRBJ2-3,-,-
CASSIDGGLSTDTQYF,TGTGCCAGTAGTATTGATGGCGGGCTAAGCACAGATACGCAGTATTTT,TRBV19,TRBJ2-3,-,-
CASSVVLTGELFF,TGCGCCAGCAGCGTCGTTTTAACCGGGGAGCTGTTTTTT,TRBV5-1,TRBJ2-2,few,-
CASSLIGGGGEQFF,TGTGCCAGCAGCTTAATAGGGGGCGGGGGTGAGCAGTTCTTC,TRBV7-8,TRBJ2-1,-,-
CASSLGLVGELFF,TGTGCCAGCAGCCTCGGACTAGTCGGGGAGCTGTTTTTT,TRBV7-3,TRBJ2-2,-,TRBD2
CASGSPTHPPYEQYF,TGTGCTAGTGGTTCCCCGACACATCCCCCCTACGAGCAGTACTTC,TRBV12-5,TRBJ2-7,few,-
CASRDWAQETQYF,TGTGCCAGCAGGGACTGGGCCCAAGAGACCCAGTACTTC,TRBV5-8,TRBJ2-5,-,-
CASSSQGPGSYEQYF,TGTGCCAGCAGCTCACAGGGCCCCGGGAGCTACGAGCAGTACTTC,TRBV7-2,TRBJ2-7,-,-
CASTPATVLNTEAFF,TGTGCCAGCACCCCAGCGACAGTCCTGAACACTGAAGCTTTCTTT,TRBV14,TRBJ1-1,few,-